These 28 T cell receptor beta chains were sequenced from one sample in a study of blood T cell repertoires in COVID-19. Here immunoSEQ multiplex PCR was the method, and the copy in TCRdb shows in-frame clones only, minus some. The sample lists around 190,000 clones; roughly nine tenths were seen once. The sequencing input was peripheral blood. These receptor sequences come from a young man who had recovered from COVID-19.

The rearrangement uses TRBV6-5 and TRBJ2-5; TRBD2 is a possible D gene (7 bases). Germline V gene data show CDR1 as MNHEY and CDR2 as SVGAGI. This CDR3 is built from 15 residues. Trimming cost V 1 base and J 4 bases, with 13 bases left between them. CDR3 bases: TGTGCCAGCAGTTACTTGGGGGGGGCGACAGAGACCCAGTACTTC. Amino acids: CASSYLGGATETQYF.

The chain couples TRBV29-1 to TRBJ1-2; D is possibly TRBD1 (5 bases). The CDR3 sequence is 12 residues long. The germline V gene has CDR1 SQVTM and CDR2 ANQGSEA. Trimming removed 7 bases from V and 8 bases from J, with 17 bases in between. The CDR3 sequence: CSAWDWGRGYTF. The CDR3 coding sequence is TGCAGCGCCTGGGACTGGGGCCGCGGCTACACCTTC. Looking up the rest from reference TRBV29-1 and TRBJ1-2 gives the full variable domain: SAVISQKPSRDICQRGTSLTIQCQVDSQVTMMFWYRQQPGQSLTLIATANQGSEATYESGFVIDKFPISRPNLTFSTLTVSNMSPEDSSIYLCSAWDWGRGYTFGSGTRLTVV.

The genes are TRBV27 and TRBJ1-2, with D unclear. The CDR3 loop spans 13 amino acids. CDR1 and CDR2 (germline): MNHEY, SMNVEV (reference sequence). The V gene lost 5 bases and the J gene lost 4 bases, with 11 bases spanning the gap. CDR3 sequence: CASSTLGVYGYTF. The DNA for the CDR3 is TGTGCCAGCAGTACCCTCGGAGTCTATGGCTACACCTTC.

The rearrangement links TRBV19 to TRBJ1-4, with TRBD1 as a possible D gene (6 bases). Between the trimmed V and J ends, which lost 5 bases and 7 bases, there was a span of 17 bases. CDR1 and CDR2 (germline): LNHDA, SQIVND (reference sequence). The CDR3 has 15 amino acids. The CDR3 nucleotides read TGTGCCAGTAGTTATAACAGGGCTGGGGGTGAAAAACTGTTTTTT. This gives the protein CASSYNRAGGEKLFF.

The chain employs TRBV5-1 and TRBJ1-1; D gene uncertain. V dropped 0 bases and J dropped 5 bases, with 8 bases sitting between them. Germline V gene data show CDR1 as SGHRS and CDR2 as YFSETQ. This CDR3 is built from 13 residues. The CDR3 region has the DNA TGCGCCAGCAGCTTGGGCAGAGGGACTGAAGCTTTCTTT. Translated: CASSLGRGTEAFF.

The rearrangement links TRBV2 to TRBJ2-3; 7 bases fit TRBD2. The CDR3 length is 14 residues. CDR1 and CDR2 (germline): SNHLY, FYNNEI. After removal of 6 bases from V and 6 bases from J, the junction contained 9 bases not matched to a gene. The CDR3 sequence: CASRRTRGMDTQYF. The CDR3 region has the DNA TGTGCCAGCAGGAGGACTAGGGGCATGGATACGCAGTATTTT.

The J gene is TRBJ2-1, the V gene TRBV10-3; D might be TRBD2 (6 bases). The CDR3 is 16 residues long. Germline loops: CDR1 ENHRY, CDR2 SYGVKD. V was cut by 5 bases and J by 0 bases, with 14 bases left in between. The DNA of the CDR3 is TGTGCCATCAGTACCTCTACGGGGGTCTCCTACAATGAGCAGTTCTTC. Residues: CAISTSTGVSYNEQFF.

With respect to this clone: The sample holds other DNA sequences that translate to the same CDR3. The chain combines TRBV6-5 with TRBJ1-2; TRBD1 agrees at 7 bases. The trim removed 3 bases at V and 4 bases at J, leaving 2 bases unmatched. CDR3 length: 13 residues. CDR1 MNHEY and CDR2 SVGAGI come from the germline V gene. CDR3 nucleotide sequence: TGTGCCAGCAGTTATCCAGGGGGCTATGGCTACACCTTC. As protein: CASSYPGGYGYTF.

V is TRBV28 and J is TRBJ2-7, with 9 bases lining up with TRBD2. The CDR3 spans 16 residues. Germline assignment: CDR1 MDHEN and CDR2 SYDVKM. V shed 5 bases, J shed 5 bases, and the junction held 13 bases outside the gene matches. For the CDR3, the DNA is TGTGCCAGCAGTGCCTTAGCGGGAGAGGAATGGGACGAGCAGTACTTC. Its translation: CASSALAGEEWDEQYF.

The chain joins TRBV7-3 to TRBJ2-7; TRBD2 matches 8 bases. V shed 4 bases, J shed 5 bases, and the junction held 10 bases outside the gene matches. This CDR3 region has 15 residues. The germline V gene encodes CDR1 SGHTA and CDR2 FQGTGA. CDR3 bases: TGTGCCAGCAGCTCAGGTGGGACTAGGCCGAACGAGCAGTACTTC. Translated, it gives CASSSGGTRPNEQYF.

J is TRBJ2-5 and V is TRBV15; TRBD2 is a possible D gene (7 bases). Germline-derived CDR1 and CDR2 are LNHNV and YYDKDF (reference sequence). CDR3 length equals 14 residues. V lost 2 bases and J 4 bases, leaving 11 bases between the germline ends. Here the CDR3 reads CATSRQGRGETQYF. In nucleotides, the CDR3 is TGTGCCACCAGCAGACAGGGGAGGGGAGAGACCCAGTACTTC.

The chain joins TRBV28 to TRBJ2-5; no definite D call. Looked up from germline, CDR1 is MDHEN and CDR2 is SYDVKM. V was trimmed by 0 bases and J by 4 bases, leaving 3 bases between them. The CDR3 sequence is 12 residues long. CDR3 amino acids: CASSLWRETQYF. CDR3 DNA: TGTGCCAGCAGTTTATGGAGAGAGACCCAGTACTTC. Combining the CDR3 with reference TRBV28 and TRBJ2-5 gives the whole variable domain DVKVTQSSRYLVKRTGEKVFLECVQDMDHENMFWYRQDPGLGLRLIYFSYDVKMKEKGDIPEGYSVSREKKERFSLILESASTNQTSMYLCASSLWRETQYFGPGTRLLVL.

Note on this clone: Because the CDR3's place on the DNA is in doubt, the DNA is left out and the CDR3 is given as listed by TCRdb. CDR3 region: CTSSQGLAATWAWGTGELFF. The V and J genes are TRBV1 and TRBJ2-2; no DNA check was done on the table's D call, TRBD2. TRBV1 is a recognized pseudogene. The CDR3 spans 20 residues, counting both ends.

The rearrangement uses TRBV10-3 and TRBJ2-4; TRBD2 matches 7 bases. Germline lookup yields CDR1 ENHRY and CDR2 SYGVKD. The trim removed 6 bases at V and 1 base at J, leaving 3 bases unmatched. The CDR3 runs to 14 residues. The DNA of the CDR3 is TGTGCCATCAGGGCGGGAGATGCCAAAAACATTCAGTACTTC. This codes for CAIRAGDAKNIQYF.

The chain combines TRBV6-1 with TRBJ1-2, with 9 bases lining up with TRBD1. V lost 6 bases to trimming and J lost 8 bases; unmatched junction nucleotides: 4. CDR3 length: 12 residues. Per germline, CDR1 MNHNS and CDR2 SASEGT. CDR3 DNA: TGTGCCAGCAGACTGGACAGGGGAGGCTACACCTTC. As protein: CASRLDRGGYTF.

The chain couples TRBV18 to TRBJ2-2; 7 positions agree with TRBD1. The germline V gene has CDR1 KGHSH and CDR2 LQKENI. The CDR3 is made up of 16 amino acids. J lost 6 bases, V lost 6 bases, and 13 bases had no gene match. CDR3 sequence (DNA): TGTGCCAGCTCCCCTGGACAGGTCGGGACCGCCGGGGAGCTGTTTTTT. The encoded protein is CASSPGQVGTAGELFF.

V and J are TRBV5-1 and TRBJ2-5; 7 bases agree with TRBD1. This CDR3 is built from 14 residues. Germline CDR1 is SGHRS and CDR2 is YFSETQ. The junction had 6 bases not matched to a gene; V was cut back by 4 bases and J by 3 bases. CDR3 DNA: TGCGCCAGCAGCCACGGACAGGCCGAAGAGACCCAGTACTTC. This gives the protein CASSHGQAEETQYF.

The V and J genes are TRBV5-4 and TRBJ2-7, with D perhaps TRBD1 (6 bases). The germline V and J ends were trimmed by 0 bases and 0 bases, with 13 bases remaining between them. The CDR3 extends over 16 amino acids. Germline CDR1 SGHNT, CDR2 YYREEE (reference sequence). The CDR3 spells CASSLARTASSYEQYF. For the CDR3, the DNA is TGTGCCAGCAGCTTGGCCAGGACAGCCAGCTCCTACGAGCAGTACTTC.

This sequence joins TRBV7-2 and TRBJ2-1; TRBD2 matches 8 bases. CDR1 and CDR2 from the germline V gene are SGHTA and FQGNSA. CDR3 length equals 15 residues. V lost 5 bases, J lost 2 bases, and 5 bases stayed unmatched. This chain's CDR3 is CASSPTSATYNEQFF. In DNA, the CDR3 is TGTGCCAGCAGCCCGACTAGCGCAACCTACAATGAGCAGTTCTTC. The whole variable domain, filled in from reference TRBV7-2 and TRBJ2-1, reads GAGVSQSPSNKVTEKGKDVELRCDPISGHTALYWYRQSLGQGLEFLIYFQGNSAPDKSGLPSDRFSAERTGGSVSTLTIQRTQQEDSAVYLCASSPTSATYNEQFFGPGTRLTVL.

This chain links TRBV2 with TRBJ1-1, with D uncertain. V lost 1 base and J 11 bases, leaving 14 bases between the germline ends. The CDR3 has 13 amino acids. Germline V lookup: CDR1 SNHLY, CDR2 FYNNEI. The CDR3 DNA is TGTGCCAGCAGTGAAGAGTTCGGGAGTGGGGCTTTCTTT. Its protein product is CASSEEFGSGAFF.

The chain carries TRBV7-8 and TRBJ1-6; weak D call: TRBD1 (5 bases). V was clipped by 6 bases and J by 0 bases, with 12 bases between them. CDR1 is SGHVS and CDR2 is FQNEAQ in the germline V gene. The CDR3 runs 16 residues. Here the CDR3 reads CASRSQASSYNSPLHF. The CDR3 DNA is TGTGCCAGCAGATCACAGGCGAGCTCCTATAATTCACCCCTCCACTTT.

The chain is built from TRBV9 and TRBJ2-1, with unresolved D. In germline, CDR1 is SGDLS, CDR2 YYNGEE. Trimming stripped 2 bases from V and 0 bases from J, with 9 bases between. The CDR3 extends over 15 amino acids. CDR3 region: CASSVESASYNEQFF. CDR3 nucleotides: TGTGCCAGCAGCGTCGAGAGCGCCTCCTACAATGAGCAGTTCTTC.

V and J are TRBV7-2 and TRBJ2-6; weak D call: TRBD2 (5 bases). With 1 base removed from V and 0 bases from J, the gap between germline ends came to 13 bases. The CDR3 consists of 18 residues. From germline, CDR1 is SGHTA and CDR2 FQGNSA. CDR3 DNA sequence: TGTGCCAGCAGCTTAGTATTGCTCAGCGGCTCTGGGGCCAACGTCCTGACTTTC. This sequence encodes CASSLVLLSGSGANVLTF.

This chain uses TRBV7-2 with TRBJ2-7; TRBD1 might be the D (5 bases). The CDR3 sequence is 14 residues long. Germline CDR1 is SGHTA and CDR2 is FQGNSA. Trimming cost V 6 bases and J 2 bases, with 14 bases left between them. The DNA of the CDR3 is TGTGCCAGCAGTCCAGAACAGGCGGCCTACGAGCAGTACTTC. Translated: CASSPEQAAYEQYF.

This sequence joins TRBV6-5 and TRBJ2-6; D is perhaps TRBD1 (6 bases). The CDR3 has 16 amino acids. Germline values: CDR1 MNHEY, CDR2 SVGAGI. Trimming removed 0 bases from V and 2 bases from J, with 8 bases in between. CDR3 loop: CASSYSAGAGANVLTF. CDR3 coding DNA: TGTGCCAGCAGTTACTCGGCAGGGGCTGGGGCCAACGTCCTGACTTTC.

The chain links TRBV4-3 to TRBJ2-3, with D hard to call. This CDR3 has 14 residues. Trimming cost V 0 bases and J 6 bases, with 10 bases left between them. CDR1 LGHNA and CDR2 YSLEER come from the germline V gene. Written as DNA, the CDR3 is TGCGCCAGCAGCCAAGAATTGACCGGGGATACGCAGTATTTT. It codes for CASSQELTGDTQYF.

The chain employs TRBV6-1 and TRBJ1-2, with TRBD1 matching over 9 bases. From germline, CDR1 is MNHNS and CDR2 SASEGT. The CDR3 has 16 residues. V was clipped by 4 bases and J by 0 bases; unmatched bases: 6. The CDR3 DNA is TGTGCCAGCAGTGGAACAGGGGGCCCGACTAACTATGGCTACACCTTC. It specifies CASSGTGGPTNYGYTF.

This CDR3 reads CASSLAGQGSQPQHF. The CDR3 nucleotides are TGCGCCAGCAGCTTGGCTGGACAGGGAAGCCAGCCCCAGCATTTT. The chain combines TRBV5-1 with TRBJ1-5, with 8 bases fitting TRBD1. This CDR3 spans 15 amino acids. Germline V gives CDR1 SGHRS, CDR2 YFSETQ. The trim removed 0 bases at V and 7 bases at J, leaving 6 bases unmatched.